Only a few counts were recorded for the clone carrying this TCR beta chain. Its specificity is not known. Germline V lookup: CDR1 MDHEN, CDR2 SYDVKM. The V gene lost 0 bases and the J gene lost 7 bases, with 16 bases spanning the gap. The CDR3 loop spans 16 amino acids. The data derive from a study of T cells in Graves' hyperthyroidism and ophthalmopathy. Across the whole study: Before any treatment, at initial diagnosis, peripheral blood was collected.

For Graves' hyperthyroidism to be stable, ophthalmopathy could not progress within 18 months. Hyperthyroidism had been newly diagnosed in patients aged 18 to 65, and its duration was under 2 months. TCR beta CDR3 regions were amplified from RNA transcripts. First-round RT-PCR with HTBI primers amplified the TCR CDR3 region. Via MiXCR, TCRdb re-called the multiplex PCR reads, giving one row per CDR3 protein. The sample includes some 770,000 distinct CDR3 sequences, roughly 15% of them seen just once. Findings and caveats of the study: Researchers found most expanded thyroid clonotypes above 0.001 in blood as well.

The sample taken for sequencing was blood. V and J are TRBV28 and TRBJ2-1; D may be TRBD1 or TRBD2 (5 bases each). This sequence was found in a man between 18 and 35 years old with Graves' hyperthyroidism. CDR3 protein: CASSLWDFLGVNEQFF. The CDR3 DNA reads as TGTGCCAGCAGTTTATGGGACTTTCTAGGGGTGAATGAGCAGTTCTTC.